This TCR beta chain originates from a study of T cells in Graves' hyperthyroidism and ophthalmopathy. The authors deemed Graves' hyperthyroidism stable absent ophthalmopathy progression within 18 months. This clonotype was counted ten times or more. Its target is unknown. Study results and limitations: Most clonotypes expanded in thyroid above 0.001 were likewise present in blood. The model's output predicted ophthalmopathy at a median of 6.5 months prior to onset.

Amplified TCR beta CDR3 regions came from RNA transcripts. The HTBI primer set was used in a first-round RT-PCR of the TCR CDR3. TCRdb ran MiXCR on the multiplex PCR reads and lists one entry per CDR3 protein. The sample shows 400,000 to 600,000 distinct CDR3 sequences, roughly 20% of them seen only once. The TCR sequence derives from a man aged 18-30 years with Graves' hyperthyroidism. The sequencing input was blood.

The CDR3 sequence: CASSERQGSTGNTIYF. The CDR3 nucleotides read TGTGCCAGCAGTGAGAGACAGGGATCGACGGGAAACACCATATATTTT. This rearrangement joins TRBV6-1 to TRBJ1-3; 7 positions match TRBD1. The V and J ends lost 3 bases and 4 bases, in that order; junction bases with no gene match: 9. The V gene's germline CDR1 is MNHNS and CDR2 SASEGT. There are 16 residues in the CDR3.